One and the same sample provided the 22 T cell receptor beta chains below, sequenced in a study of shared clonotypes between healthy human individuals. Measured with immunoSEQ multiplex PCR; TCRdb has only the in-frame clones, and not every one. The sample records roughly 2.2 million clones, just under 95% being singletons. What was sequenced was naive CD4+ T cells from PBMCs. The subset: CD45RA+ positively selected. These receptors all come from a man aged 18 to 30 in good health. Some clones in this sample may be carry-over from other donors' samples.

V and J are TRBV21-1 and TRBJ2-6; the table's TRBD2 call for D was not verified on the DNA. TRBV21-1 constitutes a pseudogene. The CDR3 is 21 residues long. CDR3 protein: CASPPCRTFPRRRSGANVLTF. The CDR3 nucleotides are TGTGCCAGCCCACCATGTCGGACGTTCCCTCGACGGAGGTCTGGGGCCAACGTCCTGACTTTC.

The CDR3 coding sequence is TGTGCCAGCAGCCAAGGGCCAGGCCGAACCGGGGAGCTGTTTTTT. Amino acids: CASSQGPGRTGELFF. The V and J genes are TRBV11-3 and TRBJ2-2; D call uncertain. From germline, CDR1 is SGHNT and CDR2 YENEEA. The CDR3 covers 15 residues. Trimming left V 5 bases short and J 5 bases short, with 15 bases between. The entire variable domain, with the rest obtained from reference TRBV11-3 and TRBJ2-2, is as follows: EAGVVQSPRYKIIEKKQPVAFWCNPISGHNTLYWYLQNLGQGPELLIRYENEEAVDDSQLPKDRFSAERLKGVDSTLKIQPAELGDSAVYLCASSQGPGRTGELFFGEGSRLTVL.

V and J are TRBV7-2 and TRBJ2-3; D not resolved. The germline V and J ends were trimmed by 1 base and 8 bases, with 16 bases remaining between them. The CDR3 has 15 amino acids. Germline V gene sequence: CDR1 SGHTA, CDR2 FQGNSA. The CDR3 DNA is TGTGCCAGCAGCTTAGACCCCCCAACAATAGGTACGCAGTATTTT. Amino acid sequence: CASSLDPPTIGTQYF.

This clone was picked up one time. Additional DNA sequences in this sample encode the identical CDR3. V gene TRBV28 combines with J gene TRBJ1-1; D ambiguous. The CDR3 length is 11 residues. The V and J ends lost 6 bases and 10 bases respectively, with 12 bases between them. The germline gives CDR1 MDHEN, CDR2 SYDVKM. As DNA, the CDR3 is TGTGCCAGCAGCCTGGACCGTGGAGCTTTCTTT. It is translated as CASSLDRGAFF.

This chain joins TRBV6-4 and TRBJ1-2; 7 bases map to TRBD1. Germline V gives CDR1 MRHNA, CDR2 SNTAGT. V was pared by 6 bases and J by 5 bases, with 12 bases of the junction left unmatched. The CDR3 length is 15 residues. In DNA form, the CDR3 reads TGTGCCAGCAGCGCCTCCCCGACAGGGTCGTATGGCTACACCTTC. Its protein product is CASSASPTGSYGYTF.

V is TRBV18 and J is TRBJ1-4; 7 bases fit TRBD1. Trimming cost V 5 bases and J 0 bases; bases outside gene matches: 9. From germline, CDR1 is KGHSH and CDR2 LQKENI. The CDR3 extends over 17 amino acids. The CDR3 DNA sequence: TGTGCCAGCTCAGAAAACCCCGGGACAGCAACTAATGAAAAACTGTTTTTT. The encoded protein is CASSENPGTATNEKLFF.

This rearrangement joins TRBV5-1 to TRBJ2-1, with 9 bases matching TRBD2. Germline CDR1 is SGHRS and CDR2 is YFSETQ. The CDR3 has 15 amino acids. V shed 3 bases, J shed 4 bases, and the junction held 5 bases outside the gene matches. In DNA, the CDR3 is TGCGCCAGCAGCTACGTAGCGGGAGAGTACAATGAGCAGTTCTTC. It is translated as CASSYVAGEYNEQFF.

The V call is TRBV5-1, the J call TRBJ2-1; unclear D gene. Between the trimmed V and J ends, which lost 0 bases and 7 bases, there was a span of 11 bases. Germline V gene sequence: CDR1 SGHRS, CDR2 YFSETQ. The CDR3 has 14 residues. The CDR3 DNA reads as TGCGCCAGCAGCTTGGGAGATAGCAGAAATGAGCAGTTCTTC. Protein sequence: CASSLGDSRNEQFF.

The chain couples TRBV19 to TRBJ2-7; TRBD2 matches 9 bases. J lost 6 bases, V lost 6 bases, and 15 bases had no gene match. The CDR3 runs 16 residues. Per germline, CDR1 LNHDA and CDR2 SQIVND (reference sequence). As DNA, the CDR3 is TGTGCCAGTAGAGATATTAGTAGCGGGAGCTGGTCCGAGCAGTACTTC. This encodes CASRDISSGSWSEQYF.

The chain is built from TRBV23-1 and TRBJ2-7; D is perhaps TRBD1 or TRBD2 (5 bases each). TRBV23-1 is noted as an ORF with a role that remains uncertain. The CDR3 contains 17 residues. V was clipped by 0 bases and J by 2 bases, with 17 bases between them. The CDR3 spells CASSQSEVRQRTYEQYF. CDR3 sequence (DNA): TGCGCCAGCAGTCAATCGGAGGTCAGACAGCGGACCTACGAGCAGTACTTC.

The chain employs TRBV5-5 and TRBJ2-7; unclear D gene. Germline V gene data show CDR1 as SGHKS and CDR2 as YYEKEE (reference sequence). The CDR3 runs 12 residues. The V gene lost 7 bases and the J gene lost 6 bases, with 14 bases spanning the gap. CDR3: CASSIKGGEQYF. CDR3 nucleotides: TGTGCCAGCTCTATTAAGGGTGGCGAGCAGTACTTC.

The gene calls are TRBV4-1 and TRBJ2-7; 11 bases align to TRBD2. With V trimmed by 0 bases and J by 7 bases, 11 bases remained unmatched. The CDR3 runs to 17 residues. Germline lookup yields CDR1 MGHRA and CDR2 YSYEKL. Here the CDR3 DNA reads TGCGCCAGCAGCCAAGACTCCAGGACTAGCGGGTGGGGAGAGCAGTACTTC. This sequence encodes CASSQDSRTSGWGEQYF.

With regard to this clone: At the DNA level, this CDR3 is encoded by other sequences in the same sample as well. This sequence joins TRBV2 and TRBJ2-5; D might be TRBD2 (6 bases). The CDR3 spans 14 residues. The V and J ends lost 0 bases and 5 bases respectively, with 10 bases between them. Looked up from germline, CDR1 is SNHLY and CDR2 is FYNNEI. For the CDR3, the DNA is TGTGCCAGCAGTGAAGCGTTGGGGGGTGAGACCCAGTACTTC. This codes for CASSEALGGETQYF.

In this sample, this clone turned up a few times. The identical CDR3 is also encoded by other nucleotide sequences in the sample. This chain uses TRBV30 with TRBJ1-1; TRBD1 might be the D (5 bases). The germline V and J ends were trimmed by 0 bases and 1 base, with 6 bases remaining between them. This CDR3 comprises 13 residues. Germline CDR1 reads GTSNPN; CDR2 reads SVGIG (reference sequence). The CDR3 sequence is CAWSVDRNTEAFF. In nucleotides, the CDR3 is TGTGCCTGGAGTGTTGACAGGAACACTGAAGCTTTCTTT.

As regards this clone: The sample carries other DNA sequences with the same CDR3. This sequence joins TRBV19 and TRBJ1-1; D is uncertain. V was pared by 1 base and J by 5 bases, with 8 bases between. The CDR3 spans 13 residues. Germline V gene data show CDR1 as LNHDA and CDR2 as SQIVND (reference sequence). The CDR3 DNA is TGTGCCAGTAGTATAGTCGTGGGAACTGAAGCTTTCTTT. This codes for CASSIVVGTEAFF.

V is TRBV4-3 and J is TRBJ1-1; unclear D gene. V lost 1 base, J lost 9 bases, and 15 bases lay in between. Germline-derived CDR1 and CDR2 are LGHNA and YSLEER. The length of the CDR3 is 14 residues. CDR3: CASSQGASRSKAFF. The CDR3 DNA is TGCGCCAGCAGCCAAGGAGCCTCCCGCAGCAAAGCTTTCTTT.

This CDR3 reads CAWSEHPNYGYTF. The CDR3 DNA is TGTGCCTGGAGTGAACACCCTAACTATGGCTACACCTTC. The gene calls are TRBV30 and TRBJ1-2, with D hard to call. This CDR3 has 13 residues. From germline, CDR1 is GTSNPN and CDR2 SVGIG (reference sequence). Trimming stripped 1 base from V and 0 bases from J, with 6 bases between.

The chain uses TRBV27 and TRBJ2-1; 7 bases match TRBD2. V trimming: 5 bases; J trimming: 9 bases; junction bases outside the gene matches: 16. The CDR3 extends over 16 amino acids. CDR1 is MNHEY and CDR2 is SMNVEV in the germline V gene (reference sequence). The CDR3 sequence: CASSPVGLAERVEQFF. The DNA of the CDR3 is TGTGCCAGCAGTCCCGTGGGTCTAGCGGAGCGGGTTGAGCAGTTCTTC.

This clone was observed a single time. The chain has TRBV7-2 and TRBJ2-1; D gene uncertain. Trimming left V 3 bases short and J 5 bases short, with 8 bases between. CDR1 SGHTA and CDR2 FQGNSA come from the germline V gene. This CDR3 comprises 13 residues. For the CDR3, the DNA is TGTGCCAGCAGCTTGGGTCTCAACAATGAGCAGTTCTTC. Translated: CASSLGLNNEQFF.

This chain connects TRBV19 to TRBJ2-5; 13 nucleotides line up with TRBD2. With V trimmed by 4 bases and J by 2 bases, 7 bases remained unmatched. Per germline, CDR1 LNHDA and CDR2 SQIVND (reference sequence). This CDR3 spans 17 amino acids. The CDR3 DNA reads as TGTGCCAGTAGTACGTCCGGGACTAGCGGGAAGCAAGAGACCCAGTACTTC. Its translation: CASSTSGTSGKQETQYF.

This chain connects TRBV7-2 to TRBJ2-7, with a possible D match to TRBD1 (6 bases). V was clipped by 2 bases and J by 4 bases, with 15 bases between them. This CDR3 is 15 amino acids long. CDR1 and CDR2 from the germline V gene are SGHTA and FQGNSA. As DNA, the CDR3 is TGTGCCAGCAGCTTAATCGCACAGGGAAGGTACGAGCAGTACTTC. Its protein product is CASSLIAQGRYEQYF. Supplemented by reference TRBV7-2 and TRBJ2-7, the full variable domain reads GAGVSQSPSNKVTEKGKDVELRCDPISGHTALYWYRQSLGQGLEFLIYFQGNSAPDKSGLPSDRFSAERTGGSVSTLTIQRTQQEDSAVYLCASSLIAQGRYEQYFGPGTRLTVT.

The V gene is TRBV4-1, the J gene TRBJ2-3; D gene uncertain. The CDR3 is 15 amino acids. V was trimmed by 0 bases and J by 2 bases, leaving 9 bases between them. Germline loops: CDR1 MGHRA, CDR2 YSYEKL. The CDR3 coding sequence is TGCGCCAGCAGCCAAGATCCCCAGGACACAGATACGCAGTATTTT. Translating it yields CASSQDPQDTDTQYF.